These 27 T cell receptor beta chains were sequenced from one sample in a study of T cell changes during pregnancy in multiple sclerosis. The method was immunoSEQ multiplex PCR; TCRdb's version includes in-frame clones alone and lacks a portion of them. The profile covers about 38,000 clones, with 85% to 90% appearing a single time and under 7.5% taken by the ten largest. Sequenced here: CD8+ T cells from peripheral blood mononuclear cells, sampled in the third trimester of pregnancy. These receptors all stem from a female donor with multiple sclerosis, enrolled in a pregnancy study.

V and J are TRBV2 and TRBJ2-1, with 16 bases fitting TRBD2. The V segment lost 8 bases and the J segment 8 bases; nucleotides outside the gene matches: 12. The CDR3 length is 17 residues. Germline lookup yields CDR1 SNHLY and CDR2 FYNNEI. For the CDR3, the DNA is TGTGCCAGCGGGACTAGCGGGGGGGCAGTTTCTTCGGATGAGCAGTTCTTC. Amino acid sequence: CASGTSGGAVSSDEQFF.

This rearrangement joins TRBV7-3 to TRBJ2-1, with TRBD2 matching 9 bases. V lost 5 bases and J lost 12; bases outside the gene matches: 23. The CDR3 has 18 amino acids. CDR1 SGHTA and CDR2 FQGTGA come from the germline V gene. The CDR3, as DNA: TGTGCCAGCAGCCCAACCAGCTCTTTGGCGGGGGGGCCATGGGCGCAGTTCTTC. Translated: CASSPTSSLAGGPWAQFF.

The J gene is TRBJ2-7, the V gene TRBV27; perhaps TRBD2 as D (5 bases). There are 14 residues in the CDR3. In germline, CDR1 is MNHEY, CDR2 SMNVEV (reference sequence). V dropped 0 bases and J dropped 7 bases, with 13 bases sitting between them. This CDR3 is CASSLSRAPGEQYF. CDR3 coding DNA: TGTGCCAGCAGTTTATCGAGGGCGCCGGGGGAGCAGTACTTC.

The chain is built from TRBV27 and TRBJ1-1; the D is unclear. The germline gives CDR1 MNHEY, CDR2 SMNVEV (reference sequence). CDR3 size: 16 residues. The V and J ends lost 0 bases and 1 base respectively, with 12 bases between them. The CDR3 sequence: CASSLSGLAGNTEAFF. The CDR3 coding sequence is TGTGCCAGCAGTTTATCAGGGCTAGCCGGGAACACTGAAGCTTTCTTT.

The chain couples TRBV6-4 to TRBJ2-1; no firm D call. CDR3 size: 15 residues. V was trimmed by 6 bases and J by 0 bases, leaving 12 bases between them. Germline V gives CDR1 MRHNA, CDR2 SNTAGT. This CDR3 is CASSSDASSYNEQFF. The CDR3 coding sequence is TGTGCCAGCAGCTCTGATGCTAGCTCCTACAATGAGCAGTTCTTC.

This clone was recorded only once. This sequence joins TRBV4-3 and TRBJ2-7, with 9 bases lining up with TRBD1. The trim removed 1 base at V and 1 base at J, leaving 5 bases unmatched. Looked up from germline, CDR1 is LGHNA and CDR2 is YSLEER. CDR3 length: 16 residues. The CDR3 here is CASSQVLGTGSYEQYF. CDR3 coding DNA: TGCGCCAGCAGCCAAGTACTGGGGACAGGGTCCTACGAGCAGTACTTC.

This clone was recorded many times. Different DNA sequences within this sample yield the same CDR3. The rearrangement uses TRBV6-4 and TRBJ2-1, with 13 bases that match TRBD2. Germline V CDR1 and CDR2: MRHNA, SNTAGT. The CDR3 is made up of 14 amino acids. V lost 4 bases to trimming and J lost 6 bases; unmatched junction nucleotides: 0. CDR3 sequence reads: CASSGTSGGNEQFF. In nucleotides, the CDR3 is TGTGCCAGCAGTGGGACTAGCGGGGGCAATGAGCAGTTCTTC.

This chain connects TRBV19 to TRBJ1-1, with TRBD1 matching over 9 bases. J was trimmed by 5 bases and V by 6 bases; bases with no gene match: 16. CDR3 length: 17 amino acids. Germline assignment: CDR1 LNHDA and CDR2 SQIVND (reference sequence). CDR3 DNA sequence: TGTGCCAGTAGCCAGACTCTGAGGGACAGGGTGGTTACTGAAGCTTTCTTT. Translating it yields CASSQTLRDRVVTEAFF.

This clone is categorized as medium-sized (0.01 to 0.1%). This chain connects TRBV10-3 to TRBJ1-3; D possibly corresponds to TRBD1 (5 bases). CDR1 and CDR2 from the germline V gene are ENHRY and SYGVKD. V dropped 10 bases and J dropped 2 bases, with 15 bases sitting between them. CDR3 length equals 14 residues. CDR3 in DNA: TGTGCCACTCTAACGGGGGGGGCTGGAAACACCATATATTTT. Its translation is CATLTGGAGNTIYF.

This chain uses TRBV10-3 with TRBJ2-1; TRBD1 is a possible D gene (8 bases). In germline, CDR1 is ENHRY, CDR2 SYGVKD. Trimming removed 6 bases at V and 7 bases at J, with 19 bases between. The CDR3 covers 15 residues. The CDR3 reads CAISRQGTGGNEQFF. The CDR3 bases are TGTGCCATCAGCCGACAGGGGACGGGAGGTAATGAGCAGTTCTTC.

The chain uses TRBV6-6 and TRBJ1-2, with D hard to call. CDR1 is MNHNY and CDR2 is SVGAGI in the germline V gene (reference sequence). The length of the CDR3 is 16 residues. Trimming left V 5 bases short and J 0 bases short, with 16 bases between. The CDR3 DNA reads as TGTGCCAGCAGTCTCTTAGAAGCCGGGACTAACTATGGCTACACCTTC. Its translation is CASSLLEAGTNYGYTF.

The J gene is TRBJ1-1, the V gene TRBV9; 10 bases map to TRBD1. Unmatched junction bases numbered 2, after V lost 9 bases and J lost 3 bases. The CDR3 is made up of 12 amino acids. Germline V CDR1 and CDR2: SGDLS, YYNGEE. The CDR3 DNA follows: TGTGCCACTGGGACAGGGGACACTGAAGCTTTCTTT. Protein: CATGTGDTEAFF.

The V and J genes are TRBV30 and TRBJ2-1; D may be TRBD2 (7 bases). The CDR3 spans 15 residues. Between the trimmed V and J ends, which lost 4 bases and 5 bases, there was a span of 18 bases. Per germline, CDR1 GTSNPN and CDR2 SVGIG (reference sequence). The CDR3 loop reads CAWTLGGAVNNEQFF. CDR3 nucleotides: TGTGCCTGGACCCTGGGGGGGGCGGTAAACAATGAGCAGTTCTTC.

The chain recombines TRBV7-9 with TRBJ1-1, with 8 nucleotides matching TRBD1. Germline CDR1 and CDR2: SEHNR and FQNEAQ (reference sequence). With 0 bases clipped from V and 11 bases from J, the junction kept 5 bases outside the gene matches. CDR3 length: 13 residues. CDR3 region: CASSLARTGLAFF. DNA of the CDR3: TGTGCCAGCAGCTTAGCTCGGACAGGGTTGGCTTTCTTT.

The V and J genes are TRBV7-9 and TRBJ2-5, with a tentative D call TRBD1 (6 bases). This CDR3 spans 14 amino acids. V was trimmed by 1 base and J by 3 bases, leaving 9 bases between them. In germline, CDR1 is SEHNR, CDR2 FQNEAQ (reference sequence). The CDR3 spells CASSLGTAKETQYF. The CDR3 region has the DNA TGTGCCAGCAGCTTAGGGACAGCCAAAGAGACCCAGTACTTC.

The V call is TRBV5-1, the J call TRBJ2-7; TRBD1 agrees at 8 bases. The junction had 18 bases not matched to a gene; V was cut back by 0 bases and J by 4 bases. The CDR3 totals 19 residues. Germline V gene lookup returns CDR1 SGHRS and CDR2 YFSETQ. The CDR3 nucleotides read TGCGCCAGCAGCTTGGAAGGGTTGATCGGGACAGGTTTACCTTACGAGCAGTACTTC. Residues: CASSLEGLIGTGLPYEQYF.

The chain employs TRBV11-2 and TRBJ1-5; 10 positions agree with TRBD1. Germline-derived CDR1 and CDR2 are SGHAT and FQNNGV. The V gene end was trimmed by 6 bases and the J gene end by 4 bases; junction bases not matched to a gene: 6. CDR3 length equals 15 residues. CDR3 loop: CASSPGTGANQPQHF. The DNA of the CDR3 is TGTGCCAGCAGTCCCGGGACAGGGGCAAATCAGCCCCAGCATTTT. Variable domain in full (rest from reference TRBV11-2 and TRBJ1-5): EAGVAQSPRYKIIEKRQSVAFWCNPISGHATLYWYQQILGQGPKLLIQFQNNGVVDDSQLPKDRFSAERLKGVDSTLKIQPAKLEDSAVYLCASSPGTGANQPQHFGDGTRLSIL.

This sequence joins TRBV4-1 and TRBJ2-3, with D maybe TRBD2 (6 bases). V was clipped by 4 bases and J by 8 bases, with 13 bases between them. The CDR3 consists of 13 residues. The germline V gene has CDR1 MGHRA and CDR2 YSYEKL. CDR3 in DNA: TGCGCCAGCAGCCGTGGGACTCCTGGTACGCAGTATTTT. This encodes CASSRGTPGTQYF.

V is TRBV19 and J is TRBJ2-3; D unresolved. In germline, CDR1 is LNHDA, CDR2 SQIVND (reference sequence). The ends were cut back, 5 bases at V and 0 bases at J, with 6 bases in the middle. The CDR3 consists of 13 residues. The CDR3, as DNA: TGTGCCAGTAGTGAGTCTAGCACAGATACGCAGTATTTT. This codes for CASSESSTDTQYF.

V and J are TRBV6-5 and TRBJ2-7, with TRBD2 matching 7 bases. CDR1 and CDR2 from the germline V gene are MNHEY and SVGAGI. The CDR3 consists of 12 residues. Trimming at V came to 6 bases and at J to 4 bases, leaving 3 bases not matched to a gene. The CDR3 loop is CASSPAGYEQYF. DNA for the CDR3: TGTGCCAGCAGCCCAGCGGGGTACGAGCAGTACTTC.

The chain carries TRBV30 and TRBJ1-1; D ambiguous. The CDR3 length is 10 residues. The germline gives CDR1 GTSNPN, CDR2 SVGIG (reference sequence). V was shortened by 4 bases and J by 4 bases, with 4 bases between the two germline ends. DNA for the CDR3: TGTGCCTGGACGGGCACTGAAGCTTTCTTT. It yields the protein CAWTGTEAFF.

V gene TRBV6-4 combines with J gene TRBJ2-2; TRBD1 matches at 8 bases. With 4 bases clipped from V and 3 bases from J, the junction kept 4 bases outside the gene matches. CDR3 length equals 15 residues. Germline values: CDR1 MRHNA, CDR2 SNTAGT. As DNA, the CDR3 is TGTGCCAGCAGTGGACAGGGGCTGGACACCGGGGAGCTGTTTTTT. It specifies CASSGQGLDTGELFF.

The rearrangement uses TRBV6-1 and TRBJ1-6; D may be TRBD1 (6 bases). Per the germline V gene, CDR1 is MNHNS and CDR2 is SASEGT. Trimming removed 3 bases at V and 8 bases at J, with 14 bases between. This CDR3 is built from 15 residues. CDR3 in DNA: TGTGCCAGCAGTGAGTCAGGGGAGGGGTATTCACCCCTCCACTTT. Its protein product is CASSESGEGYSPLHF.

The gene calls are TRBV9 and TRBJ1-6; D is uncertain. Germline V gene lookup returns CDR1 SGDLS and CDR2 YYNGEE. CDR3 size: 13 residues. Trimming stripped 3 bases from V and 9 bases from J, with 10 bases between. This chain's CDR3 is CASSEMLGSPLHF. The CDR3 DNA sequence: TGTGCCAGCAGCGAGATGCTCGGTTCACCCCTCCACTTT.

V gene TRBV6-5 combines with J gene TRBJ1-5; D not certain. V lost 8 bases and J lost 5, with 13 bases in between. The CDR3 has 13 residues. The V gene's germline CDR1 is MNHEY and CDR2 SVGAGI. The CDR3 sequence is CASSTGVYQPQHF. The CDR3 nucleotides read TGTGCCAGCTCCACGGGAGTCTATCAGCCCCAGCATTTT.

The V and J genes are TRBV30 and TRBJ2-4; TRBD2 is a possible D gene (6 bases). Germline CDR1 and CDR2: GTSNPN and SVGIG (reference sequence). The CDR3 totals 11 residues. V lost 2 bases and J lost 8, with 7 bases in between. CDR3 in amino acids: CAWSWGDIQYF. In DNA, the CDR3 is TGTGCCTGGAGTTGGGGGGACATTCAGTACTTC. Supplemented by reference TRBV30 and TRBJ2-4, the full variable domain reads SQTIHQWPATLVQPVGSPLSLECTVEGTSNPNLYWYRQAAGRGLQLLFYSVGIGQISSEVPQNLSASRPQDRQFILSSKKLLLSDSGFYLCAWSWGDIQYFGAGTRLSVL.

This clone was observed once. The chain joins TRBV27 to TRBJ1-2; 7 bases agree with TRBD1. Germline V gives CDR1 MNHEY, CDR2 SMNVEV (reference sequence). This CDR3 is 12 amino acids long. V was clipped by 5 bases and J by 5 bases; unmatched bases: 2. As DNA, the CDR3 is TGTGCCAGCAGTCCACAGGGGTATGGCTACACCTTC. It specifies CASSPQGYGYTF.